This T cell receptor beta chain was identified during a study of CD8 T cells in Susac syndrome. As for the study in general: Patients with Susac syndrome had blood drawn and were at that point therapy-naive, on corticosteroids, or on intravenous immunoglobulin alone.

V shed 3 bases and J shed 3 bases, with 8 bases lying between them. Looked up from germline, CDR1 is DFQATT and CDR2 is SNEGSKA (reference sequence). The CDR3 contains 12 residues. cDNA came from about 0.51 to 1 ug RNA primed by random hexamers. It was immunoSEQ multiplex PCR that amplified TCR beta CDR3 across 54 Vbeta and 13 Jbeta. Each CDR3 protein gets one entry after TCRdb re-called the immunoSEQ multiplex PCR reads with MiXCR. This sample has about 240,000 distinct CDR3 sequences, with about 96% found just once. Points from the study as a whole: CD4+ T cell repertoires in Susac syndrome exhibited no evidence of clonal expansion.

Notes on this clonotype: Antigen unknown.

The receptor was isolated from a human donor with Susac syndrome. J is TRBJ1-2 and V is TRBV20-1; TRBD1 might be the D (5 bases). Sequencing input: CD4+ T cells from PBMCs. The CDR3 region has the DNA TGCAGTGCTAGCACACAGGACTATGGCTACACCTTC. Protein sequence: CSASTQDYGYTF.